The present entry profiles one TCR beta chain with its context. One end of the junction does not line up with germline, which may come from a read error. TCRdb processed the 5' RACE reads anew with MiXCR; each CDR3 protein has one entry. Among roughly 380,000 distinct CDR3 sequences listed, around 27% were seen once. This specimen belongs to a study of T-cell memory formation after mild COVID-19. What was sequenced was PBMCs or a T cell subset sorted from them (not recorded which). This receptor was identified in an adult woman who had mild COVID-19 (a few samples of this study predate the infection). Cell type and time point are not known.

CDR3 coding DNA: TGTGCCAGCAGGGAAGACAGGGTGGGTGGCTACACCTTC. Protein: CASREDRVGGYTF. This sequence joins TRBV2 and TRBJ1-2; 7 bases agree with TRBD1. The germline V gene encodes CDR1 SNHLY and CDR2 FYNNEI. The CDR3 consists of 13 residues.